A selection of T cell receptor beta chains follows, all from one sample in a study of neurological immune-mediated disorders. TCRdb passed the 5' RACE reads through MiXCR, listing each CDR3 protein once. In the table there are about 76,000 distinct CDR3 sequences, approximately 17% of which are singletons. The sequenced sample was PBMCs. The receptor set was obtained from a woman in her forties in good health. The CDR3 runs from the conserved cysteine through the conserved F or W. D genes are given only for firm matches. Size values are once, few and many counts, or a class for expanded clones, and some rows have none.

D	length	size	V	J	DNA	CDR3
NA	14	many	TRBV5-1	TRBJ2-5	TGCGCCAGCAGCTTGGATAGTCCCGAAGAGACCCAGTACTTC	CASSLDSPEETQYF
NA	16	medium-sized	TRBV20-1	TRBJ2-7	TGCAGTGCTAGAGATCCCCGACAATCGGGGTCCTACGAGCAGTACTTC	CSARDPRQSGSYEQYF
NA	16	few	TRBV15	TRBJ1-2	TGTGCCACCAGCAGAGGAGGCTCCACGGACGCGGTGGGCTACACCTTC	CATSRGGSTDAVGYTF
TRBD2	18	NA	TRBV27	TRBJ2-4	TGTGCCAGCAGTCCCCTGACTAGCGGGGGAAAGACCAAAAACATTCAGTACTTC	CASSPLTSGGKTKNIQYF
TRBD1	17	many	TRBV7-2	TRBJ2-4	TGTGCCAGCAGCCCCATTGGACAGGGCATAGCCAAAAACATTCAGTACTTC	CASSPIGQGIAKNIQYF
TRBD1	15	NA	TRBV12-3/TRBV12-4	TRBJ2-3	TGTGCCAGCAGTACTCAGGGGGCGAGGCCAGATACGCAGTATTTT	CASSTQGARPDTQYF
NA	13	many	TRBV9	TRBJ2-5	TGTGCCAGCAGCGATAGCCGTGGGGAGACCCAGTACTTC	CASSDSRGETQYF
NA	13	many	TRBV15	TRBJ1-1	TGTGCCACCAGTCTTCGGGGGTGGACTGAAGCTTTCTTT	CATSLRGWTEAFF
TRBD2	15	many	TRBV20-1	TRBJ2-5	TGCAGTGCATACCGACTAGCGGGGGGGCAAGAGACCCAGTACTTC	CSAYRLAGGQETQYF
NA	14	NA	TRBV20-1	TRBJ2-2	TGCAGTGCTAGAGATCATTCAGGGGCCGGGGAGCTGTTTTTT	CSARDHSGAGELFF
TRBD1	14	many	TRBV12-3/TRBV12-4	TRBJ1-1	TGTGCCAGCAGTTTCTGGGCTAGACAGGGTTCAACTTTCTTT	CASSFWARQGSTFF
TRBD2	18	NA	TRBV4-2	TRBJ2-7	TGTGCCAACAGCCAAGTCAGGCCTAGCGGGGACCTCTCCTACGAGCAGTACTTC	CANSQVRPSGDLSYEQYF
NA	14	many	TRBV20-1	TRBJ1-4	TGCAGTGCTAGGGGAGGGCAGGGTTTTGAAAAACTGTTTTTT	CSARGGQGFEKLFF
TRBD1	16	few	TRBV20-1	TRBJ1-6	TGCAGTGCTAGAGAGAACAGGGGAACCTATAATTCACCCCTCCACTTT	CSARENRGTYNSPLHF
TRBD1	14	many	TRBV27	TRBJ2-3	TGTGCCAGCAACCGACAGGGGCTCATGGATACGCAGTATTTT	CASNRQGLMDTQYF
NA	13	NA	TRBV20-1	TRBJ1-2	TGCAGTGCTATCCCGACAGGAGGGGAAGGCTACACCTTC	CSAIPTGGEGYTF
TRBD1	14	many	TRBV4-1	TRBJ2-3	TGCGCCAGCAGCCAAGTACAGGGGGGCGGTACGCAGTATTTT	CASSQVQGGGTQYF